This entry lists 27 T cell receptor beta chains sequenced from one sample in a study of blood T cell repertoires in COVID-19. Sequencing was performed with immunoSEQ multiplex PCR; in TCRdb, only in-frame clones are kept and a portion is missing. The sample yields about 270,000 clones, around 93% seen once. Material: PBMCs or T cells enriched from blood (not recorded which). The receptors come from a man aged 35 to 55 who had been exposed to COVID-19.

This chain links TRBV10-1 with TRBJ2-1, with D possibly being TRBD1 (6 bases). The CDR3 runs 13 residues. V was cut by 4 bases and J by 10 bases, with 14 bases left in between. Germline loops: CDR1 WNHNN, CDR2 SYGVQD (reference sequence). This chain's CDR3 is CASSGQVGREQFF. The CDR3 DNA is TGCGCCAGCAGTGGACAGGTGGGCCGGGAGCAGTTCTTC.

The chain employs TRBV7-3 and TRBJ2-3; D gene unclear. Germline V gene sequence: CDR1 SGHTA, CDR2 FQGTGA. V was clipped by 5 bases and J by 6 bases, with 12 bases between them. The CDR3 is 13 residues long. CDR3 sequence: CASSHPPSDTQYF. CDR3 nucleotides: TGTGCCAGCAGCCATCCCCCAAGCGATACGCAGTATTTT.

The gene calls are TRBV4-2 and TRBJ2-5; 11 nucleotides match TRBD2. This CDR3 is built from 15 residues. V lost 1 base to trimming and J lost 4 bases; unmatched junction nucleotides: 2. CDR1 and CDR2 from the germline V gene are LGHNA and YNFKEQ. The CDR3 protein is CASSQVLAGGETQYF. The CDR3 nucleotides are TGTGCCAGCAGCCAAGTCCTAGCGGGAGGAGAGACCCAGTACTTC.

V gene TRBV27 combines with J gene TRBJ2-5; tentative D call: TRBD2 (5 bases). Per the germline V gene, CDR1 is MNHEY and CDR2 is SMNVEV (reference sequence). V was clipped by 5 bases and J by 1 base, with 14 bases between them. CDR3 length: 15 amino acids. The CDR3 nucleotides are TGTGCCAGCAGTCCCACCGGTGGACTCCAAGAGACCCAGTACTTC. Protein product: CASSPTGGLQETQYF.

The CDR3 DNA sequence: TGTGCCAGTAGTACCCGGGACAGGGGGCAATACTATGGCTACACCTTC. It yields the protein CASSTRDRGQYYGYTF. The rearrangement joins TRBV19 to TRBJ1-2; 12 nucleotides match TRBD1. The CDR3 has 16 amino acids. V lost 4 bases and J lost 3; bases outside the gene matches: 6. Germline assignment: CDR1 LNHDA and CDR2 SQIVND (reference sequence).

Only a few counts were recorded for this clone. The V and J genes are TRBV3-1 (or the pseudogene TRBV3-2) and TRBJ1-1; no clear D gene. With 4 bases removed from V and 6 bases from J, the gap between germline ends came to 15 bases. Germline V lookup: CDR1 LGHDT, CDR2 YNNKEL (reference sequence). This CDR3 is built from 14 residues. In DNA, the CDR3 is TGTGCCAGCAGCCGGGTCGGAGACTTCCCTGAAGCTTTCTTT. Encoded protein: CASSRVGDFPEAFF.

This clone was seen only once. The chain has TRBV11-3 and TRBJ2-2; 7 bases are a match to TRBD2. This CDR3 has 16 amino acids. Germline CDR1 is SGHNT and CDR2 is YENEEA. The V gene end was trimmed by 2 bases and the J gene end by 4 bases; junction bases not matched to a gene: 7. The CDR3 DNA sequence: TGTGCCAGCAGCTTATCGGCGGGAGCCGGCACCGGGGAGCTGTTTTTT. Translation gives CASSLSAGAGTGELFF.

The rearrangement uses TRBV7-3 and TRBJ2-7; 9 bases align to TRBD2. CDR3 length equals 15 residues. With V trimmed by 5 bases and J by 0 bases, 5 bases remained unmatched. Germline V lookup: CDR1 SGHTA, CDR2 FQGTGA. CDR3 residues: CASSIAGGSSYEQYF. The CDR3 DNA reads as TGTGCCAGCAGCATCGCGGGAGGGTCCTCCTACGAGCAGTACTTC.

This chain uses TRBV7-8 with TRBJ1-6, with D unclear. This CDR3 is built from 14 residues. V was clipped by 4 bases and J by 8 bases, with 12 bases between them. Germline CDR1 SGHVS, CDR2 FQNEAQ. CDR3: CASSSSVGDSPLHF. CDR3 in DNA: TGTGCCAGCAGCTCATCCGTCGGGGATTCACCCCTCCACTTT.

The chain couples TRBV9 to TRBJ2-1; maybe TRBD1 (5 bases). The V end lost 0 bases, the J end lost 3 bases, and 10 bases lay between the germline ends. The CDR3 has 15 residues. The germline V gene has CDR1 SGDLS and CDR2 YYNGEE. DNA for the CDR3: TGTGCCAGCAGCGTAGGCGGCAGGGACTACAATGAGCAGTTCTTC. Its protein is CASSVGGRDYNEQFF. The full variable domain, with the rest looked up from reference TRBV9 and TRBJ2-1, is DSGVTQTPKHLITATGQRVTLRCSPRSGDLSVYWYQQSLDQGLQFLIQYYNGEERAKGNILERFSAQQFPDLHSELNLSSLELGDSALYFCASSVGGRDYNEQFFGPGTRLTVL.

The chain has TRBV12-3 or TRBV12-4 and TRBJ1-1; perhaps TRBD1 as D (5 bases). CDR3 size: 13 residues. V dropped 4 bases and J dropped 1 base, with 7 bases sitting between them. The DNA for the CDR3 is TGTGCCAGCAGTTCCGACAGGAACACTGAAGCTTTCTTT. It specifies CASSSDRNTEAFF.

V usage is TRBV28 and J usage is TRBJ2-1, with 11 bases that match TRBD2. V shed 1 base and J 4 bases; nucleotides not matched to a gene: 6. This CDR3 spans 17 amino acids. Germline values: CDR1 MDHEN, CDR2 SYDVKM. The CDR3 nucleotides read TGTGCCAGCAGTTTATCACTAGCGGGAGTGGGTTACAATGAGCAGTTCTTC. Protein sequence: CASSLSLAGVGYNEQFF.

This sequence joins TRBV3-1 (or the pseudogene TRBV3-2) and TRBJ2-7; 13 nucleotides match TRBD2. The trim removed 4 bases at V and 7 bases at J, leaving 7 bases unmatched. The CDR3 sequence is 15 residues long. Germline-derived CDR1 and CDR2 are LGHDT and YNNKEL (reference sequence). The CDR3 DNA is TGTGCCAGCAGCCGCGGACTAGCGGGAGCTGATGAGCAGTACTTC. Protein: CASSRGLAGADEQYF.

The rearrangement uses TRBV4-2 and TRBJ2-7; a possible D gene is TRBD2 (6 bases). Germline V gene lookup returns CDR1 LGHNA and CDR2 YNFKEQ. The CDR3 runs to 15 residues. Trimming removed 4 bases from V and 0 bases from J, with 13 bases in between. CDR3 in DNA: TGTGCCAGCAGCCGGGGACTGGATAGCTCCTACGAGCAGTACTTC. Amino acids: CASSRGLDSSYEQYF.

The gene calls are TRBV9 and TRBJ2-7, with D possibly being TRBD2 (5 bases). The V and J ends lost 2 bases and 3 bases respectively, with 15 bases between them. The CDR3 runs to 15 residues. Germline CDR1 is SGDLS and CDR2 is YYNGEE. The CDR3 DNA reads as TGTGCCAGCAGCGTCGGCGACGGGGATTTCTACGAGCAGTACTTC. Amino acids: CASSVGDGDFYEQYF.

The rearrangement links TRBV11-3 to TRBJ1-1; maybe TRBD1 (6 bases). Germline lookup yields CDR1 SGHNT and CDR2 YENEEA. The V gene lost 8 bases and the J gene lost 0 bases, with 13 bases spanning the gap. The CDR3 totals 14 residues. As DNA, the CDR3 is TGTGCCAGCTGCAGGACAGCGATGAACACTGAAGCTTTCTTT. Encoded protein: CASCRTAMNTEAFF.

The chain carries TRBV28 and TRBJ2-3; D may be TRBD1 (6 bases). The CDR3 consists of 13 residues. Germline assignment: CDR1 MDHEN and CDR2 SYDVKM. Trimming stripped 3 bases from V and 9 bases from J, with 13 bases between. CDR3 sequence: CASSFGGLETQYF. The DNA of the CDR3 is TGTGCCAGCAGTTTTGGGGGCCTTGAGACGCAGTATTTT.

This clone occurred once. The V and J genes are TRBV4-2 and TRBJ2-7; TRBD2 is a possible D gene (6 bases). CDR1 and CDR2 from the germline V gene are LGHNA and YNFKEQ. CDR3 length: 15 residues. The V end lost 1 base, the J end lost 3 bases, and 13 bases lay between the germline ends. The DNA of the CDR3 is TGTGCCAGCAGCCAAGGGTCGGGAGAGGGCTACGAGCAGTACTTC. This codes for CASSQGSGEGYEQYF.

This clone was seen once. The chain combines TRBV19 with TRBJ2-2; TRBD1 agrees at 8 bases. Germline V CDR1 and CDR2: LNHDA, SQIVND (reference sequence). The CDR3 has 17 residues. V gave up 7 bases and J gave up 1 base; unmatched junction bases: 11. DNA of the CDR3: TGTGCCAGTACCCCATGGGGACAGGCTAAGAACACCGGGGAGCTGTTTTTT. Encoded protein: CASTPWGQAKNTGELFF. Based on the CDR3 plus reference TRBV19 and TRBJ2-2, the full variable domain is DGGITQSPKYLFRKEGQNVTLSCEQNLNHDAMYWYRQDPGQGLRLIYYSQIVNDFQKGDIAEGYSVSREKKESFPLTVTSAQKNPTAFYLCASTPWGQAKNTGELFFGEGSRLTVL.

The chain carries TRBV2 and TRBJ2-7, with D uncertain. Germline V gene sequence: CDR1 SNHLY, CDR2 FYNNEI. The length of the CDR3 is 15 residues. The V end lost 7 bases, the J end lost 0 bases, and 16 bases lay between the germline ends. The CDR3 nucleotides read TGTGCCAGCACGAGTGGTAGGAGAAGCTCCTACGAGCAGTACTTC. Encoded protein: CASTSGRRSSYEQYF.

The CDR3: CASSMGGLNTEAFF. The CDR3 coding sequence is TGTGCCAGTAGTATGGGAGGTTTGAACACTGAAGCTTTCTTT. The gene calls are TRBV19 and TRBJ1-1; D is unresolved. The CDR3 contains 14 residues. The germline CDR1 and CDR2 sequences are LNHDA and SQIVND (reference sequence). Trimming took 3 bases from V and 0 from J, leaving 8 bases between them.

This chain uses TRBV11-2 with TRBJ2-3; D is uncertain. The germline V gene has CDR1 SGHAT and CDR2 FQNNGV. The CDR3 runs to 11 residues. Trimming took off 6 bases at V and 4 bases at J, with 5 bases between the two ends. In DNA, the CDR3 is TGTGCCAGCAGTCATTCAGATACGCAGTATTTT. It is translated as CASSHSDTQYF.

The chain uses TRBV5-4 and TRBJ2-7; 7 nucleotides align to TRBD2. Germline V gene lookup returns CDR1 SGHNT and CDR2 YYREEE (reference sequence). This CDR3 region has 13 residues. Unmatched junction bases numbered 2, after V lost 0 bases and J lost 5 bases. CDR3 in DNA: TGTGCCAGCAGCTTGGGCGGGAGTGACGAGCAGTACTTC. Protein sequence: CASSLGGSDEQYF.

The chain recombines TRBV18 with TRBJ2-5, with unresolved D. The V end lost 4 bases, the J end lost 2 bases, and 14 bases lay between the germline ends. CDR1 and CDR2 (germline): KGHSH, LQKENI. CDR3 length equals 15 residues. This chain's CDR3 is CASSHSWRTQETQYF. In DNA, the CDR3 is TGTGCCAGCTCACACTCGTGGAGAACTCAAGAGACCCAGTACTTC.

The chain joins TRBV5-1 to TRBJ2-2, with TRBD1 matching 8 bases. Trimming cost V 4 bases and J 0 bases; bases outside gene matches: 11. There are 18 residues in the CDR3. The germline V gene encodes CDR1 SGHRS and CDR2 YFSETQ. The CDR3 protein is CASSRRQGTFANTGELFF. The CDR3 DNA reads TGCGCCAGCAGCAGAAGACAGGGGACTTTCGCGAACACCGGGGAGCTGTTTTTT.

This chain connects TRBV13 to TRBJ1-3; D possibly corresponds to TRBD1 (5 bases). From germline, CDR1 is PRHDT and CDR2 FYEKMQ (reference sequence). The CDR3 has 14 residues. Trimming pared 2 bases from V and 11 bases from J, leaving 16 bases between. CDR3 nucleotide sequence: TGTGCCAGCAGCTTAACGAGTGCAGGGCATGCCATATATTTT. It yields the protein CASSLTSAGHAIYF.

The rearrangement joins TRBV7-2 to TRBJ2-1, with 11 bases lining up with TRBD2. This CDR3 comprises 17 residues. CDR1 and CDR2 from the germline V gene are SGHTA and FQGNSA. After removal of 6 bases from V and 5 bases from J, the junction contained 12 bases not matched to a gene. The CDR3 region has the DNA TGTGCCAGCAGAACAACTAGCGGGAGCATAGTACACAATGAGCAGTTCTTC. This encodes CASRTTSGSIVHNEQFF.